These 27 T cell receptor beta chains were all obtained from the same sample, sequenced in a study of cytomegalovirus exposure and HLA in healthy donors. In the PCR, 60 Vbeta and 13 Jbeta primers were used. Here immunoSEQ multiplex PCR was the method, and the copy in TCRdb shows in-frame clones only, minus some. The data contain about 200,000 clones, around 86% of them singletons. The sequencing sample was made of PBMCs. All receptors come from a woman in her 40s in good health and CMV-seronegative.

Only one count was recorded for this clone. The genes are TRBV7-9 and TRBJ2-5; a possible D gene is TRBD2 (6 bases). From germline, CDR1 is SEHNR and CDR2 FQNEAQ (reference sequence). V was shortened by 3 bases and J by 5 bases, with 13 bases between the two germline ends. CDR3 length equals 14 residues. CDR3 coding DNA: TGTGCCAGCAGCTTCTCGGGCGGGACGGAGACCCAGTACTTC. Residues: CASSFSGGTETQYF.

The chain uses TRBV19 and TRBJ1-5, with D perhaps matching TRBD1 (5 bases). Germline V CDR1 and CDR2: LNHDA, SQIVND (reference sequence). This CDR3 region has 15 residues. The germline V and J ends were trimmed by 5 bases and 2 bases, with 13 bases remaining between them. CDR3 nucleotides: TGTGCCAGTAGTTGGCAGGGAAGTGGCAATCAGCCCCAGCATTTT. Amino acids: CASSWQGSGNQPQHF.

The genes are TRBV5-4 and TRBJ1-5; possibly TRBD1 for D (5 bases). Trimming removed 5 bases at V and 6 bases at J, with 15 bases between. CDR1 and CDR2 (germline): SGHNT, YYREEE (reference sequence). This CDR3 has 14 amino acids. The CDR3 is CASRRWGEGQPQHF. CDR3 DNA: TGTGCCAGCAGGCGTTGGGGGGAGGGTCAGCCCCAGCATTTT.

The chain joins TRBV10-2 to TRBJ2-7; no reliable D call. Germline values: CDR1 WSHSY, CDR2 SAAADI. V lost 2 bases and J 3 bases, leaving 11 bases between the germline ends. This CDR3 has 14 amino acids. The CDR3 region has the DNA TGCGCCAGCAGTGAGATGAACAGATTCTACGAGCAGTACTTC. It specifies CASSEMNRFYEQYF.

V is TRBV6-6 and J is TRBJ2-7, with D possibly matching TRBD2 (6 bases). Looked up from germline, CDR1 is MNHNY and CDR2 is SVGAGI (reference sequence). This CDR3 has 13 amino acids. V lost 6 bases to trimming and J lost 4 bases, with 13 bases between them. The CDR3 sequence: CASSRLRGYEQYF. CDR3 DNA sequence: TGTGCCAGCAGCCGGCTGCGGGGTTACGAGCAGTACTTC.

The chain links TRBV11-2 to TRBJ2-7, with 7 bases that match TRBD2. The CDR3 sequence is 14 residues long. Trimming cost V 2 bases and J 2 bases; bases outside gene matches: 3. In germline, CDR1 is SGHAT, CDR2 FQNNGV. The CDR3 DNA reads TGTGCCAGCAGCTTAAGCGGGGCCACCTACGAGCAGTACTTC. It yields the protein CASSLSGATYEQYF.

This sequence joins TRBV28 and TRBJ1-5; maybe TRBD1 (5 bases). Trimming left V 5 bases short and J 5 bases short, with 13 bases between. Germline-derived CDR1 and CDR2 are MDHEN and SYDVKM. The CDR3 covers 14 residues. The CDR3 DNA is TGTGCCAGCAGTCCACAGGTGGTGGATCAGCCCCAGCATTTT. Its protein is CASSPQVVDQPQHF.

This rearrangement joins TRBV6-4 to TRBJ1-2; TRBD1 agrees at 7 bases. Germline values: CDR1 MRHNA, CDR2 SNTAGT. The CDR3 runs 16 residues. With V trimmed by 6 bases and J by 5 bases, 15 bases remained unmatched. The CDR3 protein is CASRPSGTGVKYGYTF. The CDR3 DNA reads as TGTGCCAGCAGACCCTCGGGAACAGGGGTGAAGTATGGCTACACCTTC.

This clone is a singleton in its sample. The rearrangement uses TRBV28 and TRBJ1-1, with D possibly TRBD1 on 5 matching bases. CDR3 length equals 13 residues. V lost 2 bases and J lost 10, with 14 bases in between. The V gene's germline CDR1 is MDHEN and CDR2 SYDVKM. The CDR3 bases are TGTGCCAGCAGTTTACGGGGGGGTGGGGGAGCTTTCTTT. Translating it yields CASSLRGGGGAFF.

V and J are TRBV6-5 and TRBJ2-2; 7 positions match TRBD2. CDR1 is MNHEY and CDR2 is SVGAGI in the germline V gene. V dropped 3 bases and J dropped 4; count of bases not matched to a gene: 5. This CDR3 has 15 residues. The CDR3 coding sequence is TGTGCCAGCAGTTATCAGGGAGGGACCACCGGGGAGCTGTTTTTT. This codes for CASSYQGGTTGELFF.

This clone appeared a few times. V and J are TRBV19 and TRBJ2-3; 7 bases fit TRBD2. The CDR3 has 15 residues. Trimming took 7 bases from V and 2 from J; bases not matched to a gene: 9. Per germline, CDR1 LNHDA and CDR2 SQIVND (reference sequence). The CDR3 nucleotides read TGTGCCAGTAATCAAGCGGGGTATGACACAGATACGCAGTATTTT. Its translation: CASNQAGYDTDTQYF.

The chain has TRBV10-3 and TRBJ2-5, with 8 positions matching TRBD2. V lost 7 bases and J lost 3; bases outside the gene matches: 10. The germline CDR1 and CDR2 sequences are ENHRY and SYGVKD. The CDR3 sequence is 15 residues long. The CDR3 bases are TGTGCCATCAAGCGTAACGGGAGGGAGAAAGAGACCCAGTACTTC. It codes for CAIKRNGREKETQYF.

CDR3 bases: TGTGCCAGCACCCTGGGGGGGGCGAATGGCTACACCTTC. Its translation: CASTLGGANGYTF. This sequence joins TRBV5-6 and TRBJ1-2; maybe TRBD1 (6 bases). V lost 6 bases to trimming and J lost 6 bases, with 15 bases between them. The length of the CDR3 is 13 residues. Germline lookup yields CDR1 SGHDT and CDR2 YYEEEE.

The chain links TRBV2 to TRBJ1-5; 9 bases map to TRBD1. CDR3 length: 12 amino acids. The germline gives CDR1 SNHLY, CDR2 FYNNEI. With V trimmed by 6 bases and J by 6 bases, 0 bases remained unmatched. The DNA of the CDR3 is TGTGCCAGCAGACAGGGGGCTCAGCCCCAGCATTTT. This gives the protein CASRQGAQPQHF.

In DNA, the CDR3 is TGCGCCAGCAGCCCGATTTGGTCTAGCGGGATCACTTACGAGCAGTACTTC. This translates into CASSPIWSSGITYEQYF. The J gene is TRBJ2-7, the V gene TRBV5-1, with 9 positions matching TRBD2. Germline loops: CDR1 SGHRS, CDR2 YFSETQ. Trimming cost V 4 bases and J 4 bases; bases outside gene matches: 15. This CDR3 region has 17 residues. The full variable domain, with the rest looked up from reference TRBV5-1 and TRBJ2-7, is KAGVTQTPRYLIKTRGQQVTLSCSPISGHRSVSWYQQTPGQGLQFLFEYFSETQRNKGNFPGRFSGRQFSNSRSEMNVSTLELGDSALYLCASSPIWSSGITYEQYFGPGTRLTVT.

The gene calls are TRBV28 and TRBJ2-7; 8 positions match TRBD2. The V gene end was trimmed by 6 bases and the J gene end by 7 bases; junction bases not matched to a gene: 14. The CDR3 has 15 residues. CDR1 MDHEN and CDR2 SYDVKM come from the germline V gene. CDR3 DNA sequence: TGTGCCAGCAGCCCGAGGAGCGGGAGATTGAATGAGCAGTACTTC. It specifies CASSPRSGRLNEQYF.

In DNA form, the CDR3 reads TGTGCCGCCGACGGGTTTGGGGGACTTCTAGTAGAAGCTTTCTTT. It is translated as CAADGFGGLLVEAFF. V usage is TRBV28 and J usage is TRBJ1-1; D might be TRBD1 (5 bases). The germline V gene has CDR1 MDHEN and CDR2 SYDVKM. The CDR3 length is 15 residues. The V end lost 11 bases, the J end lost 8 bases, and 27 bases lay between the germline ends.

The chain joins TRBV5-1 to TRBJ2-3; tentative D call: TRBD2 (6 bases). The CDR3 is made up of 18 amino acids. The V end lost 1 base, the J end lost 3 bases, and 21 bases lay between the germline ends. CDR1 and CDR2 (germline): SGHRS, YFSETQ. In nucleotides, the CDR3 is TGCGCCAGCAGCTTGAGTACAGAAGGGACTTATAGTACAGATACGCAGTATTTT. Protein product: CASSLSTEGTYSTDTQYF.

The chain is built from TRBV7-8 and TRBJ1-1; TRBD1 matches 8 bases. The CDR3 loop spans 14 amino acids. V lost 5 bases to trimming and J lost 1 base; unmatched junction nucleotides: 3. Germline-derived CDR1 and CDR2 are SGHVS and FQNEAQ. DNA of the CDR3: TGTGCCAGCAGCATACAGGGGGGGAACACTGAAGCTTTCTTT. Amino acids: CASSIQGGNTEAFF.

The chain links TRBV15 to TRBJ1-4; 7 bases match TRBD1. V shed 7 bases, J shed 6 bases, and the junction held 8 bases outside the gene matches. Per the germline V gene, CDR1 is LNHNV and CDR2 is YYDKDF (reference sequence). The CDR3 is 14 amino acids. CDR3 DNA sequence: TGTGCCACCACGGGGGACAGACAATATGAAAAACTGTTTTTT. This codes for CATTGDRQYEKLFF.

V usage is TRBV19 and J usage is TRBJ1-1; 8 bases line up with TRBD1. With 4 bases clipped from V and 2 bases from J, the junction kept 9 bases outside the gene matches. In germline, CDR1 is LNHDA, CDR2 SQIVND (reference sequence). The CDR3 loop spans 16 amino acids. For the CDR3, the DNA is TGTGCCAGTAGTACCGGAGGACAGGGAGAAAACACTGAAGCTTTCTTT. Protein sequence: CASSTGGQGENTEAFF.

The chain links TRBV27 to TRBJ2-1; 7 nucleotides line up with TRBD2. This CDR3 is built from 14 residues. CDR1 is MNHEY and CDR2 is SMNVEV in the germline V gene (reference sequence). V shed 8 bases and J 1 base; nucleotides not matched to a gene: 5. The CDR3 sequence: CASRLAPSYNEQFF. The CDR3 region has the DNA TGTGCCAGCCGACTAGCCCCTTCCTACAATGAGCAGTTCTTC.

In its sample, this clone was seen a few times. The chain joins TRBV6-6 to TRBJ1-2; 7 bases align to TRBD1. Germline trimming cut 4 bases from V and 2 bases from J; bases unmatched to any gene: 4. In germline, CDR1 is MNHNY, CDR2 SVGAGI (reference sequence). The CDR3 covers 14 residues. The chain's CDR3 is CASSSGTDNYGYTF. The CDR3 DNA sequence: TGTGCCAGCAGTTCCGGGACAGACAACTATGGCTACACCTTC.

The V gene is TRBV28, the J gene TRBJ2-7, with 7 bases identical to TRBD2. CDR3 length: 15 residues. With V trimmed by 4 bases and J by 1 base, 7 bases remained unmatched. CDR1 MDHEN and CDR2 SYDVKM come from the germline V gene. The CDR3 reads CASSSPQRGSYEQYF. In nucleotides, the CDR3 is TGTGCCAGCAGTTCCCCCCAGCGGGGATCCTACGAGCAGTACTTC.

The DNA of the CDR3 is TGTGCCACCAGCCGCGTCCGGGACAGAAGCTTGGGTGAGCAGTTCTTC. Protein product: CATSRVRDRSLGEQFF. The chain links TRBV15 to TRBJ2-1, with 7 bases aligning to TRBD1. The V gene end was trimmed by 5 bases and the J gene end by 9 bases; junction bases not matched to a gene: 16. The CDR3 covers 16 residues. The germline V gene has CDR1 LNHNV and CDR2 YYDKDF (reference sequence). Supplemented by reference TRBV15 and TRBJ2-1, the full variable domain reads DAMVIQNPRYQVTQFGKPVTLSCSQTLNHNVMYWYQQKSSQAPKLLFHYYDKDFNNEADTPDNFQSRRPNTSFCFLDIRSPGLGDTAMYLCATSRVRDRSLGEQFFGPGTRLTVL.

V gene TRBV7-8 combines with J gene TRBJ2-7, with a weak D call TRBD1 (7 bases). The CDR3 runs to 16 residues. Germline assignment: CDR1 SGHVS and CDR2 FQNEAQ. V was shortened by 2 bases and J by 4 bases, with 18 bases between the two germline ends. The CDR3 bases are TGTGCCAGCAGCTTATACGGGCAGGGGGGAGATTACGAGCAGTACTTC. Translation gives CASSLYGQGGDYEQYF.

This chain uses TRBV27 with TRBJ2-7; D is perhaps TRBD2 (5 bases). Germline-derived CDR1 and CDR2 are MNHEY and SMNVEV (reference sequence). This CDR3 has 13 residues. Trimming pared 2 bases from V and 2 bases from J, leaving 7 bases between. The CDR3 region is CASSLGRTYEQYF. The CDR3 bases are TGTGCCAGCAGTTTAGGGAGAACCTACGAGCAGTACTTC.